This TCR beta chain was sequenced during a study of patients and donors after allogeneic stem cell transplantation. TCRdb re-called the RT-PCR reads through MiXCR, storing one row per CDR3 protein. Of about a million distinct CDR3 sequences listed, roughly 17% are singletons. CDR3 length equals 14 residues. Per the germline V gene, CDR1 is SGHDT and CDR2 is YYEEEE. V gave up 5 bases and J gave up 4 bases; unmatched junction bases: 5. The receptor's source is a human donor who was either an allogeneic HSCT recipient or a stem cell or donor lymphocyte infusion donor (not recorded which). It is not recorded whose cells these are; they may come from a transplant donor. The chain links TRBV5-6 to TRBJ2-3, with 9 bases identical to TRBD1. Sequences were obtained from blood, either unsorted or a sorted T cell fraction (not recorded which). The CDR3 loop is CASRRTGESDTQYF. In DNA, the CDR3 is TGTGCCAGCAGGAGGACAGGGGAATCAGATACGCAGTATTTT.